One sample yielded the 7 T cell receptor beta chains listed below, sequenced in a study of graft-versus-host responses after intestinal transplantation. Assay: immunoSEQ multiplex PCR; the TCRdb copy retains only in-frame clones and omits some. The sample holds 35,000 to 50,000 clones; roughly 94% are singletons and the top ten take 1.5% to 2%. This material consisted of PBMCs, taken 330 to 350 days after intestinal transplant. The receptors come from a human patient who received an intestinal transplant, so some T cells may come from the graft donor.

V usage is TRBV27 and J usage is TRBJ1-5; possible D gene TRBD1, 5 bases. This CDR3 is 14 amino acids long. CDR1 is MNHEY, CDR2 SMNVEV, per germline (reference sequence). The V end was cut by 4 bases, the J end by 2 bases, with 9 bases between. The CDR3 loop reads CASSSVGGNQPQHF. CDR3 coding DNA: TGTGCCAGCAGTTCAGTGGGGGGCAATCAGCCCCAGCATTTT.

To note about this clone: Other DNA sequences in this specimen translate into the identical CDR3. The rearrangement links TRBV19 to TRBJ2-7; TRBD2 matches at 7 bases. Germline-derived CDR1 and CDR2 are LNHDA and SQIVND (reference sequence). The CDR3 length is 14 residues. The V and J ends lost 8 bases and 6 bases, in that order; junction bases with no gene match: 13. CDR3 region: CASSGGGRASEQYF. CDR3 nucleotides: TGTGCCAGTTCTGGGGGTGGGAGGGCCAGCGAGCAGTACTTC.

The chain carries TRBV15 and TRBJ1-2; D possibly corresponds to TRBD1 (5 bases). V was cut by 5 bases and J by 7 bases, with 14 bases left in between. This CDR3 spans 13 amino acids. Germline values: CDR1 LNHNV, CDR2 YYDKDF (reference sequence). The CDR3 sequence: CATSGRDRLGYTF. The CDR3 DNA reads as TGTGCCACCAGCGGAAGGGACCGCCTTGGCTACACCTTC. The full variable domain, with the rest looked up from reference TRBV15 and TRBJ1-2, is DAMVIQNPRYQVTQFGKPVTLSCSQTLNHNVMYWYQQKSSQAPKLLFHYYDKDFNNEADTPDNFQSRRPNTSFCFLDIRSPGLGDTAMYLCATSGRDRLGYTFGSGTRLTVV.

V usage is TRBV6-1 and J usage is TRBJ1-6, with 8 bases matching TRBD1. The CDR3 sequence is 13 residues long. Germline CDR1 reads MNHNS; CDR2 reads SASEGT. The V segment lost 6 bases and the J segment 9 bases; nucleotides outside the gene matches: 4. This CDR3 is CASRITGGSPLHF. CDR3 DNA: TGTGCCAGCAGGATTACAGGGGGTTCACCCCTCCACTTT.

This chain joins TRBV6-5 and TRBJ2-7; D is tentatively TRBD1 or TRBD2 (5 bases each). Germline V gives CDR1 MNHEY, CDR2 SVGAGI. The CDR3 length is 14 residues. V was shortened by 0 bases and J by 5 bases, with 11 bases between the two germline ends. The CDR3 protein is CASSYSARDHEQYF. DNA for the CDR3: TGTGCCAGCAGTTACTCTGCCAGGGACCACGAGCAGTACTTC.

This chain connects TRBV2 to TRBJ2-5, with D perhaps TRBD2 (6 bases). The end of the DNA fits TRBJ2-7 better, so the J call may be wrong. The CDR3 totals 13 residues. The germline CDR1 and CDR2 sequences are SNHLY and FYNNEI. This CDR3 is CAATGDLSYEQYF. CDR3 DNA: TGTGCCGCAACGGGGGACCTCTCCTACGAGCAGTACTTC.

The chain recombines TRBV29-1 with TRBJ2-7; D may be TRBD2 (6 bases). CDR3 length: 15 amino acids. The V gene lost 8 bases and the J gene lost 0 bases, with 20 bases spanning the gap. Germline V lookup: CDR1 SQVTM, CDR2 ANQGSEA. This CDR3 reads CSPSGGAGHSYEQYF. In DNA form, the CDR3 reads TGCAGCCCCTCAGGCGGGGCGGGGCACTCCTACGAGCAGTACTTC.